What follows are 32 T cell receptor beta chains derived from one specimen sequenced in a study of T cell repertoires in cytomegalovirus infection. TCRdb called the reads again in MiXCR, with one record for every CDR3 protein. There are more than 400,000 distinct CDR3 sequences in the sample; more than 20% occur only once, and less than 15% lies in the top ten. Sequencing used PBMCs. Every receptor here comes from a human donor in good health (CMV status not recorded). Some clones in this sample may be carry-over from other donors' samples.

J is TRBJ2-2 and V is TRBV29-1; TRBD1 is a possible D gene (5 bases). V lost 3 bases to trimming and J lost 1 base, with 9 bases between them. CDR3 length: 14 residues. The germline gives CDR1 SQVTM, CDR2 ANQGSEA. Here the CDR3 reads CSVEYRLNTGELFF. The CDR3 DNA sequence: TGCAGCGTTGAGTACAGGTTGAACACCGGGGAGCTGTTTTTT.

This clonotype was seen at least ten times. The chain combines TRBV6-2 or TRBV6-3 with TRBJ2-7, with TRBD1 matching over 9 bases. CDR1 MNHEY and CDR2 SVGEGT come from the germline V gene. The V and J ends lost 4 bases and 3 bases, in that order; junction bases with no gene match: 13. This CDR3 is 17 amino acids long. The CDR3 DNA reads TGTGCCAGCAGTTCCCAACGGACAGGGGAGTCCAACTACGAGCAGTACGTC. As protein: CASSSQRTGESNYEQYV.

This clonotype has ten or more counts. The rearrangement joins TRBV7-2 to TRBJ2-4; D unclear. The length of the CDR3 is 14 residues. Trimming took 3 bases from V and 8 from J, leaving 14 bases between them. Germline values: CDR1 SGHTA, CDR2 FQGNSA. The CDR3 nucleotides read TGTGCCAGCAGCTTGGGTCGGAGTTCAGACATTCAGTACTTC. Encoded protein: CASSLGRSSDIQYF. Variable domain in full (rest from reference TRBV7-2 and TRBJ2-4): GAGVSQSPSNKVTEKGKDVELRCDPISGHTALYWYRQSLGQGLEFLIYFQGNSAPDKSGLPSDRFSAERTGGSVSTLTIQRTQQEDSAVYLCASSLGRSSDIQYFGAGTRLSVL.

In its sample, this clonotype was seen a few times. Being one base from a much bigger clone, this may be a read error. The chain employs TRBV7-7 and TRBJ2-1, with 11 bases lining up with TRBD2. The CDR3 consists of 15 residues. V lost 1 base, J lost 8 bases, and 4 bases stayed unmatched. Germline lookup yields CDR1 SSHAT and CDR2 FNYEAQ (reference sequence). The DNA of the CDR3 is TGTGCCAGCAGCTTAGAACTAGCGGGAGTCCATGAGCAGTTCTTC. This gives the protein CASSLELAGVHEQFF.

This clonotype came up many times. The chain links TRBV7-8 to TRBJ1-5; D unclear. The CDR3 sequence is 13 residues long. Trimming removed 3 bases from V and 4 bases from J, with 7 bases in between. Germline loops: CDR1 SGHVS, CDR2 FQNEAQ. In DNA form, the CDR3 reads TGTGCCAGCAGCTTCGGAACAAATCAGCCCCAGCATTTT. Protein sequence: CASSFGTNQPQHF.

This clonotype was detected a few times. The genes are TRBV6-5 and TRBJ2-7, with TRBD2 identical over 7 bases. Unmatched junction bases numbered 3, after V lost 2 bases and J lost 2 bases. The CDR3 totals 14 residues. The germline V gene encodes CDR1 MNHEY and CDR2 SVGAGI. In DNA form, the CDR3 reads TGTGCCAGCAGTTACGGCGCGGGGGCCTACGAGCAGTACGTC. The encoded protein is CASSYGAGAYEQYV.

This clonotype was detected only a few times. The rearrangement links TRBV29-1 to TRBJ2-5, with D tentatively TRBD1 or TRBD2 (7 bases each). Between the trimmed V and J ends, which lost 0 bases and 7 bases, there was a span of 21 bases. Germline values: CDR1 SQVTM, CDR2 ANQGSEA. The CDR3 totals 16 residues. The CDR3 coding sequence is TGCAGCGTTGAAGATGGGGGAGGGGGCTCCGTGGGGACCCAGTACTTC. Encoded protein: CSVEDGGGGSVGTQYF.

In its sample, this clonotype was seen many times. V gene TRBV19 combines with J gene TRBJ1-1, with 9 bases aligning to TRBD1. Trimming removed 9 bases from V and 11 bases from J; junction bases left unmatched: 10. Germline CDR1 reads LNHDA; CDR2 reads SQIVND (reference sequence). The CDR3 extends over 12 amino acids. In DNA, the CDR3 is TGTGCCAGCACAGGGGGCAATTGGTTCGCTTTCTTT. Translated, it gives CASTGGNWFAFF.

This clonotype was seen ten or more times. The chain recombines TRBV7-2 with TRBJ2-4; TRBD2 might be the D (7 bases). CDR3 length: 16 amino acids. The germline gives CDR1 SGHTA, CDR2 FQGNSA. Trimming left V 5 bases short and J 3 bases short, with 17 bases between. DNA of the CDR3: TGTGCCAGCAGCCAGAGGGGGGGCCCCAGCAAAAACATTCAGTACTTC. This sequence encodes CASSQRGGPSKNIQYF.

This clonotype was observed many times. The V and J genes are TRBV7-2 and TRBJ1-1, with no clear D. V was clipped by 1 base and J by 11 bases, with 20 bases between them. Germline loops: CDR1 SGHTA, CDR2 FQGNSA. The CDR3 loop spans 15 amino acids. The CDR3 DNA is TGTGCCAGCAGCTTAGAGCCCAGCCCTAAGGTGGACGCTTTCTTT. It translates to CASSLEPSPKVDAFF.

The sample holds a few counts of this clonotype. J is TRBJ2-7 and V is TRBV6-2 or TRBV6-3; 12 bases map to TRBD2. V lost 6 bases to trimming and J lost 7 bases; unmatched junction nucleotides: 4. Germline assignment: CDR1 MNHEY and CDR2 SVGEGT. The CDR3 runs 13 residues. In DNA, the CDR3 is TGTGCCAGCAGCATGACTAGCGGGAGAGAGCAGTACGTC. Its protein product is CASSMTSGREQYV.

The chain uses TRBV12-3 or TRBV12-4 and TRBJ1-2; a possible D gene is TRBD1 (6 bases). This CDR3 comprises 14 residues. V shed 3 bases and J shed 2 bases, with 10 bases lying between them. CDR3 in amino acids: CASSFGGGNYGYTF. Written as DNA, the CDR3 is TGTGCCAGCAGTTTTGGTGGGGGCAACTATGGCTACACCTTC.

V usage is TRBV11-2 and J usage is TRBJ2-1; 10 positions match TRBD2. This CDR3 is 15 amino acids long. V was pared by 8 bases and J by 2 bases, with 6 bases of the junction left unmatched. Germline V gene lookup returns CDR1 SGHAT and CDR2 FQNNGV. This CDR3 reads CASGYGTSAYNEQFF. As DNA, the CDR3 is TGTGCCAGCGGCTATGGGACTAGCGCCTACAATGAGCAGTTCTTC.

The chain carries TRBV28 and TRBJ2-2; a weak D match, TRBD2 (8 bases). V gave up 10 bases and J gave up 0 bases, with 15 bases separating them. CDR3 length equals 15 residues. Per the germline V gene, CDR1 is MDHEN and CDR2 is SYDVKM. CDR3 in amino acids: CAIRQGLANTGELFF. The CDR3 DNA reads TGTGCCATCCGACAGGGACTAGCGAACACCGGGGAGCTGTTTTTT.

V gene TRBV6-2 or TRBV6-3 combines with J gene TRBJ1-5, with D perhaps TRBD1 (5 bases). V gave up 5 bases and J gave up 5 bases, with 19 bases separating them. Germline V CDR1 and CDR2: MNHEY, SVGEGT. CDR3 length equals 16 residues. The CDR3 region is CASSPRQGAVDQPQHF. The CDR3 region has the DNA TGTGCCAGCAGTCCCCGGCAGGGTGCGGTAGATCAGCCCCAGCATTTT.

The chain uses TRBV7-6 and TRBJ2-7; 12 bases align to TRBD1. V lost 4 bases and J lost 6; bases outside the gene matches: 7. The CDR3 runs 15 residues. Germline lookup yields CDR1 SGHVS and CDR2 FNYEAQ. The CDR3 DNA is TGTGCCAGCAGCTCGGGACAGGGGGCGCATGTCGAGCAGTACTTC. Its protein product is CASSSGQGAHVEQYF. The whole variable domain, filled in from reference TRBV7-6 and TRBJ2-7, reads GAGVSQSPRYKVTKRGQDVALRCDPISGHVSLYWYRQALGQGPEFLTYFNYEAQQDKSGLPNDRFSAERPEGSISTLTIQRTEQRDSAMYRCASSSGQGAHVEQYFGPGTRLTVT.

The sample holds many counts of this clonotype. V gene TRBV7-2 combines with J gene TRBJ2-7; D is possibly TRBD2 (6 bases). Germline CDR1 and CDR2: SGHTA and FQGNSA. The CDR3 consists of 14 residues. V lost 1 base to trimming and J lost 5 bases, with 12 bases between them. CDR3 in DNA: TGTGCCAGCAGCTTAGTGCAGGGACTCGACGAGCAGTACTTC. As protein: CASSLVQGLDEQYF.

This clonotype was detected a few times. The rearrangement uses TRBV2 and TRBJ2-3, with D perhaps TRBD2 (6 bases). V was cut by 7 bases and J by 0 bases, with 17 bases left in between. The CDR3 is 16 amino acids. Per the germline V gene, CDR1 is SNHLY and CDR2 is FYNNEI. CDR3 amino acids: CASTVARRGSTDTQYF. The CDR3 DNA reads TGTGCCAGCACCGTCGCCCGGAGGGGCAGCACAGATACGCAGTATTTT.

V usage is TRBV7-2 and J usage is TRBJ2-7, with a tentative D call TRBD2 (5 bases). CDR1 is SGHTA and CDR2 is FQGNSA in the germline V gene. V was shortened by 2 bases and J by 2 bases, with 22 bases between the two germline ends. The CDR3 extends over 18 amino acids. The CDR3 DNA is TGTGCCAGCAGCTTAAGATCTAATAACGGAGGCTCAACCTACGAGCAGTACGTC. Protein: CASSLRSNNGGSTYEQYV.

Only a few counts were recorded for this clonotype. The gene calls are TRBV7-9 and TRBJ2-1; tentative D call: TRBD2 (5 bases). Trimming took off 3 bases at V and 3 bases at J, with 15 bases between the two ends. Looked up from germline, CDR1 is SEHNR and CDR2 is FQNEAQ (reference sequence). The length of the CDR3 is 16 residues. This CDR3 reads CASSFLLALVYNEQFF. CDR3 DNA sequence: TGTGCCAGCAGCTTCCTCCTAGCACTAGTCTACAATGAGCAGTTCTTC. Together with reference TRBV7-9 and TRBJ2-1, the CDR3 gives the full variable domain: DTGVSQNPRHKITKRGQNVTFRCDPISEHNRLYWYRQTLGQGPEFLTYFQNEAQLEKSRLLSDRFSAERPKGSFSTLEIQRTEQGDSAMYLCASSFLLALVYNEQFFGPGTRLTVL.

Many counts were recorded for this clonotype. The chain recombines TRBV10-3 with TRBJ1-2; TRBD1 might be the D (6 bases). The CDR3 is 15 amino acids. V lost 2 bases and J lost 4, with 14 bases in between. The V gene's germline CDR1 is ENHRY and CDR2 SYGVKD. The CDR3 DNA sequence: TGTGCCATCAGTGAGAAAGGACAGAGTTTCTATGGCTACACCTTC. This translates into CAISEKGQSFYGYTF.

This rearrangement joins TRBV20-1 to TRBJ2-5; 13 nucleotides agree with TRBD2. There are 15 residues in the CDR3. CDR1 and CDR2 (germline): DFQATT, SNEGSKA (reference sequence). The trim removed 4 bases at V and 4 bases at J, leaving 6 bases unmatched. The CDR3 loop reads CSAIRTSGRGETQYF. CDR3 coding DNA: TGCAGTGCTATACGGACTAGCGGGAGAGGAGAGACCCAGTACTTC.

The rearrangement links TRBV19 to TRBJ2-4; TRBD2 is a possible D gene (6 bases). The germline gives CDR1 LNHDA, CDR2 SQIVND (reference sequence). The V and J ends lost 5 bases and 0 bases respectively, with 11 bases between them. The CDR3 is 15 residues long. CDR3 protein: CASSSVGLAKNIQYF. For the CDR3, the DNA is TGTGCCAGTAGTTCCGTGGGACTAGCCAAAAACATTCAGTACTTC.

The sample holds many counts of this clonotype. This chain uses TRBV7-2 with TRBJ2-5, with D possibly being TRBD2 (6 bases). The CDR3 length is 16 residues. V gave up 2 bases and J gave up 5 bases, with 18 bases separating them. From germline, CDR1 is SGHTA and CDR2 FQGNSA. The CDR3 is CASSLTSPGLRETQYF. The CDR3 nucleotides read TGTGCCAGCAGCTTAACCTCCCCGGGACTCCGGGAGACCCAGTACTTC.

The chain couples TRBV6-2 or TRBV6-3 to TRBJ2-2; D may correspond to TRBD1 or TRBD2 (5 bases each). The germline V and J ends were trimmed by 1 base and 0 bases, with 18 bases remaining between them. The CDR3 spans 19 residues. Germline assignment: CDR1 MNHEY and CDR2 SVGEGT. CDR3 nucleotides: TGTGCCAGCAGTTACTTAGGCCCCTATCAGGGAGCGAACACCGGGGAGCTGTTTTTT. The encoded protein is CASSYLGPYQGANTGELFF.

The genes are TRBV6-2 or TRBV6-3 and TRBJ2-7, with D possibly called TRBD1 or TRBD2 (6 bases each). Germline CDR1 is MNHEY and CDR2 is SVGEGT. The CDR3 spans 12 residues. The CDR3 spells CASSYPGPGAKV. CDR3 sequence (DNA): TGTGCCAGCAGTTATCCGGGACCGGGGGCCAAGGTC.

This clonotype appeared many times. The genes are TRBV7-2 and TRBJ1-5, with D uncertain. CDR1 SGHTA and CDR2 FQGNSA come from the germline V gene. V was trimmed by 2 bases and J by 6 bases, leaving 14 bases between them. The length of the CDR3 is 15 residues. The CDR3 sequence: CASSLYWESGQPQHF. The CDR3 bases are TGTGCCAGCAGCTTATATTGGGAAAGCGGTCAGCCCCAGCATTTT.

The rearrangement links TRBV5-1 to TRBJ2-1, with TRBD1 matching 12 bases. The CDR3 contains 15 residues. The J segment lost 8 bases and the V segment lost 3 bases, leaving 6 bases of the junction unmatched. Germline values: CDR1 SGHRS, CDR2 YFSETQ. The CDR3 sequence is CASSSMGQGAYEQFF. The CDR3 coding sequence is TGCGCCAGCAGCTCGATGGGACAGGGGGCTTATGAGCAGTTCTTC.

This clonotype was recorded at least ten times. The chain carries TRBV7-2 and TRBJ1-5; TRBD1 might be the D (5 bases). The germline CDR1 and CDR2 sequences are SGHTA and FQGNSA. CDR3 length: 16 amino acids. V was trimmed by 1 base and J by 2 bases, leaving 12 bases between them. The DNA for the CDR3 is TGTGCCAGCAGCTTAGTCAGGGCCGGGGGCAATCAGCCCCAGCATTTT. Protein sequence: CASSLVRAGGNQPQHF.

This chain's CDR3 is CASSPRGTSAGPGELFF. CDR3 nucleotide sequence: TGTGCCAGCAGCCCGAGGGGGACTAGCGCCGGTCCCGGGGAGCTGTTTTTT. The J gene is TRBJ2-2, the V gene TRBV5-6; TRBD2 agrees at 10 bases. Germline CDR1 reads SGHDT; CDR2 reads YYEEEE. Losses at the gene ends were 4 bases for V and 6 bases for J; bases not matched to a gene: 12. The CDR3 is 17 residues long. Variable domain in full (rest from reference TRBV5-6 and TRBJ2-2): DAGVTQSPTHLIKTRGQQVTLRCSPKSGHDTVSWYQQALGQGPQFIFQYYEEEERQRGNFPDRFSGHQFPNYSSELNVNALLLGDSALYLCASSPRGTSAGPGELFFGEGSRLTVL.

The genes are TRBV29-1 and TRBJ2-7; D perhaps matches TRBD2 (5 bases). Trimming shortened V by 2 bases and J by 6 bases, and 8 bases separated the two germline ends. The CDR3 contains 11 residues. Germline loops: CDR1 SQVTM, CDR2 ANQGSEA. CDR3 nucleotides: TGCAGCGTTGAATCGGGGATCGAGCAGTACTTC. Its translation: CSVESGIEQYF.

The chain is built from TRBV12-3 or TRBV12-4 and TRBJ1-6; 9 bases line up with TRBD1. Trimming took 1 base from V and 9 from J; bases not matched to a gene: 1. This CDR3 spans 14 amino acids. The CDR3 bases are TGTGCCAGCAGTTTAGGGGACAGGGTTTCACCCCTCCACTTT. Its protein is CASSLGDRVSPLHF.